A single sample gave rise to the 13 T cell receptor beta chains below, sequenced in a study of CD8 T cells in Susac syndrome. Reverse transcription of 0.5 to 1 ug RNA was performed with random hexamers. MiXCR, run by TCRdb on the immunoSEQ multiplex PCR reads, gives a single entry per CDR3 protein. This sample has about 200,000 distinct CDR3 sequences, with 95% found just once. Specimen: CD4+ T cells from PBMCs. The receptors come from a human donor in good health.

A word on this clonotype: Lacking the conserved final phenylalanine or tryptophan, this CDR3 likely reflects a read error. The rearrangement joins TRBV15 to TRBJ2-3; the D gene is possibly TRBD2 (6 bases). This CDR3 is built from 15 residues. V shed 4 bases and J shed 6 bases, with 17 bases lying between them. Germline CDR1 LNHNV, CDR2 YYDKDF (reference sequence). This CDR3 reads CATSTNMGEEDTQYL. Here the CDR3 DNA reads TGTGCCACCAGCACCAACATGGGGGAGGAGGATACGCAGTATCTT.

The V gene is TRBV23-1, the J gene TRBJ2-3; D is perhaps TRBD2 (7 bases). TRBV23-1 qualifies as an ORF whose function is uncertain. This CDR3 has 14 amino acids. The V end lost 4 bases, the J end lost 5 bases, and 13 bases lay between the germline ends. The CDR3 nucleotides are TGCGCCAGCAGTCCGCACAGGGAGGGAGATACGCAGTATTTT. This gives the protein CASSPHREGDTQYF.

The chain joins TRBV6-6 to TRBJ1-1; D is perhaps TRBD1 (5 bases). The germline gives CDR1 MNHNY, CDR2 SVGAGI (reference sequence). Trimming stripped 2 bases from V and 4 bases from J, with 11 bases between. There are 14 residues in the CDR3. The CDR3 here is CASSYEGPGTEAFF. In DNA form, the CDR3 reads TGTGCCAGCAGTTACGAGGGGCCGGGCACTGAAGCTTTCTTT.

The chain joins TRBV14 to TRBJ2-3; D may be TRBD1 (5 bases). The CDR3 runs to 16 residues. Trimming pared 5 bases from V and 2 bases from J, leaving 17 bases between. Germline V gene data show CDR1 as SGHDN and CDR2 as FVKESK. For the CDR3, the DNA is TGTGCCAGCAGCACATACACAGGAGCAGCCACAGATACGCAGTATTTT. Its translation: CASSTYTGAATDTQYF.

The rearrangement links TRBV5-8 to TRBJ2-2; D unclear. The CDR3 has 13 residues. CDR1 SGHTS and CDR2 YDEGEE come from the germline V gene. V was pared by 0 bases and J by 5 bases, with 5 bases between. The CDR3 loop reads CASSLARTGELFF. The DNA of the CDR3 is TGTGCCAGCAGCTTGGCAAGAACCGGGGAGCTGTTTTTT.

The chain is built from TRBV24-1 and TRBJ2-3, with TRBD2 as a possible D gene (5 bases). The length of the CDR3 is 14 residues. CDR1 is KGHDR and CDR2 is SFDVKD in the germline V gene. V dropped 5 bases and J dropped 0 bases, with 8 bases sitting between them. The CDR3: CATSVRGSTDTQYF. CDR3 coding DNA: TGTGCCACCAGTGTCCGGGGTAGCACAGATACGCAGTATTTT.

The V call is TRBV4-1, the J call TRBJ2-5; TRBD1 matches at 12 bases. Germline CDR1 is MGHRA and CDR2 is YSYEKL. After removal of 4 bases from V and 2 bases from J, the junction contained 11 bases not matched to a gene. The CDR3 runs to 18 residues. The CDR3 nucleotides read TGCGCCAGCAGCCGGGACCCCGGGACAGGGGGCGGACAAGAGACCCAGTACTTC. It encodes CASSRDPGTGGGQETQYF.

The chain links TRBV20-1 to TRBJ2-1; the D is unclear. Germline V gene lookup returns CDR1 DFQATT and CDR2 SNEGSKA (reference sequence). This CDR3 region has 14 residues. Trimming cost V 8 bases and J 0 bases, with 14 bases left between them. The CDR3 DNA follows: TGCAGTCCGATCGTGCCGAGCTCCTACAATGAGCAGTTCTTC. Translating gives CSPIVPSSYNEQFF.

The CDR3 region is CSARMRASTDTQYF. CDR3 DNA: TGCAGTGCTAGGATGCGGGCAAGCACAGATACGCAGTATTTT. V gene TRBV20-1 combines with J gene TRBJ2-3; a weak D match, TRBD2 (5 bases). The CDR3 covers 14 residues. CDR1 and CDR2 (germline): DFQATT, SNEGSKA (reference sequence). Trimming removed 3 bases from V and 0 bases from J, with 10 bases in between.

V and J are TRBV20-1 and TRBJ2-3; D not resolved. Germline V CDR1 and CDR2: DFQATT, SNEGSKA (reference sequence). The V end was cut by 3 bases, the J end by 6 bases, with 7 bases between. There are 11 residues in the CDR3. CDR3 region: CSASRLDTQYF. CDR3 in DNA: TGCAGTGCTAGTCGATTGGATACGCAGTATTTT.

As for this clonotype: One end of the junction fails to match germline, which may point to a read error. The chain is built from TRBV7-9 and TRBJ2-1, with D tentatively TRBD2 (5 bases). Per germline, CDR1 SEHNR and CDR2 FQNEAQ (reference sequence). The CDR3 runs to 13 residues. The CDR3 loop reads CASNLRVSDEQFF. In nucleotides, the CDR3 is TGTGCCAGCAACTTACGGGTTAGCGATGAGCAGTTCTTC.

The gene calls are TRBV7-9 and TRBJ2-3; 7 nucleotides align to TRBD2. J lost 8 bases, V lost 5 bases, and 7 bases had no gene match. There are 13 residues in the CDR3. Germline V gene lookup returns CDR1 SEHNR and CDR2 FQNEAQ (reference sequence). As DNA, the CDR3 is TGTGCCAGCAGCCCCGGGGGGAGGGGTACGCAGTATTTT. It specifies CASSPGGRGTQYF.

This clonotype was seen just once. The V gene is TRBV29-1, the J gene TRBJ2-1, with 8 nucleotides matching TRBD2. Germline V lookup: CDR1 SQVTM, CDR2 ANQGSEA. This CDR3 contains 16 residues. V shed 2 bases, J shed 8 bases, and the junction held 14 bases outside the gene matches. CDR3 nucleotides: TGCAGCGTTGAAATGGCAGCGGGAGAGAATGGCGATGAGCAGTTCTTC. Translation gives CSVEMAAGENGDEQFF.